This TCR beta chain emerged from a study of blood T cells in healthy people across ages. A second PCR of about 7 to 12 cycles used a sample-barcoded 5' primer and a J-beta primer mix. Every sample returned 2.5 million or more CDR3-containing paired-end reads. One entry per CDR3 protein, called by TCRdb with MiXCR from the 5' RACE reads. Counted here are roughly 1,500,000 distinct CDR3 sequences, 35% to 45% occurring once; the ten biggest clones make up roughly 7.9%. Every donor contributed around 10 milliliters of peripheral blood by blood draw. The CDR3 runs to 18 residues. Germline V gene data show CDR1 as WSHSY and CDR2 as SAAADI. Trimming removed 7 bases from V and 2 bases from J; junction bases left unmatched: 15.

The rearrangement links TRBV10-2 to TRBJ2-1; 9 bases match TRBD2. The sequencing sample was made of blood. The origin of this receptor is a woman between 18 and 29 years old in good health. The CDR3 loop is CASTGLAGGDTTYNEQFF. The CDR3 nucleotides read TGCGCCAGCACAGGGTTGGCGGGGGGGGATACGACCTACAATGAGCAGTTCTTC.